This record looks at one T cell receptor beta chain sequence and its context. Its antigen is not identified. These data belong to a study of T-cell reconstitution after alpha-beta-depleted transplantation in children. Study-level points and caveats: Certain patients had high TCRbeta diversity at day 60, and it came from recipient T cells and thymic progenitors that survived. After one year, T-cell counts and TCRbeta diversity mostly came from new T cells.

Germline CDR1 SNHLY, CDR2 FYNNEI. V dropped 6 bases and J dropped 2 bases, with 11 bases sitting between them. The length of the CDR3 is 13 residues. Unique molecular identifiers were built into the TCRbeta library. TCRdb processed the PCR reads anew with MiXCR; each CDR3 protein has one entry. The sample holds roughly 200,000 distinct CDR3 sequences, 6.6% seen once. This sequence joins TRBV2 and TRBJ2-7; perhaps TRBD2 as D (5 bases). The clonotype originates from a boy younger than 10 with acute lymphoblastic leukemia, due to receive a stem cell transplant. This specimen consisted of PBMCs, obtained before TCRalphabeta/CD19-depleted stem cell transplant. Written as DNA, the CDR3 is TGTGCCAGCAGCGTGGACTCTACCTACGAGCAGTACTTC. Amino acids: CASSVDSTYEQYF.